Only one count was recorded for the clone carrying this TCR beta chain. This entry is derived from a study of blood T cell repertoires in COVID-19. Study at large: Spain, Italy and the United States supplied samples that represented acute and convalescent COVID-19. PBMCs, B-cell-depleted T cells, or T cells were the source of the cDNA or gDNA that made up the material.

Authors' data handling: Amplified reference gene primers provided the basis for estimating nucleated cell counts. The table came from immunoSEQ multiplex PCR; TCRdb's copy has only in-frame clones and leaves some out. The V and J calls and clone size come from that table; D and trimming were worked out from the DNA. The sample has about 200,000 clones; around 89% are singletons. The V gene's germline CDR1 is SEHNR and CDR2 FQNEAQ (reference sequence). The V end was cut by 6 bases, the J end by 8 bases, with 11 bases between. The CDR3 spans 13 residues. The chain links TRBV7-9 to TRBJ1-6, with a possible D match to TRBD1 (5 bases). Source material: peripheral blood. This receptor was obtained from a man over 45 with acute or convalescent COVID-19. The CDR3 nucleotides read TGTGCCAGCAGTCAGGGTTTTGATTCACCCCTCCACTTT. Encoded protein: CASSQGFDSPLHF.